This entry lists 2 T cell receptor beta chains sequenced from one sample in a study of beta chain features in type 1 diabetes. Every bit of the isolated RNA underwent reverse transcription, so sequencing read expressed TCRB transcripts. Using immunoSEQ multiplex PCR, the repertoire was profiled, and TCRdb retains in-frame clones only, with some absent. The repertoire holds about 220,000 clones, with roughly 10% as singletons. Sequences were obtained from central memory CD4+ T cells from blood. These receptors originate from a man aged 18 to 30 in good health.

This clone was seen repeatedly, ten times or more. V gene TRBV5-5 combines with J gene TRBJ2-1; 7 nucleotides line up with TRBD1. The CDR3 contains 15 residues. Losses at the gene ends were 1 base for V and 2 bases for J; bases not matched to a gene: 3. Per the germline V gene, CDR1 is SGHKS and CDR2 is YYEKEE (reference sequence). CDR3 in DNA: TGTGCCAGCAGCTTGTCCGGGACAGCCTACAATGAGCAGTTCTTC. Its protein is CASSLSGTAYNEQFF.

This clone was observed a handful of times. This sample includes further DNA sequences coding for the same CDR3. CDR3 sequence reads: CAIRKTRAPYEQYF. The CDR3 DNA reads as TGTGCCATCAGAAAGACACGCGCCCCCTACGAGCAGTACTTC. The J gene is TRBJ2-7, the V gene TRBV10-3; D is unclear. The CDR3 sequence is 14 residues long. Looked up from germline, CDR1 is ENHRY and CDR2 is SYGVKD. V was clipped by 6 bases and J by 2 bases, with 14 bases between them.